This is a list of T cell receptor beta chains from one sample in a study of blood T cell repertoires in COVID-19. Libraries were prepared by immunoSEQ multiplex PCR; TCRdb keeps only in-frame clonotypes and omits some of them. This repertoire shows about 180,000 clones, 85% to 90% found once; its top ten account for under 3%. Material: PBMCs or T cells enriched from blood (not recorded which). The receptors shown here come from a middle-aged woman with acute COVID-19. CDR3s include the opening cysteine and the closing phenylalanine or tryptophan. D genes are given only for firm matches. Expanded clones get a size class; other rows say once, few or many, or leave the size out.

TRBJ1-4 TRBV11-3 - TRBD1 TGTGCCAGCAGCGCTAGGACAGGGGGAACTAATGAAAAACTGTTTTTT CASSARTGGTNEKLFF
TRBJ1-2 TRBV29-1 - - TGCAGCGTTGAATCGGGTTACTATGGCTACACCTTC CSVESGYYGYTF
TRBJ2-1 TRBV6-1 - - TGTGCCAGCAGTGAATGGTCACATTCATCCTACAATGAGCAGTTCTTC CASSEWSHSSYNEQFF
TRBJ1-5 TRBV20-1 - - TGCAGTGCTAGTAAGGGGAATCAGCCCCAGCATTTT CSASKGNQPQHF
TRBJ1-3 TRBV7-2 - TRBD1 TGTGCCAGCAGCTTATATACAGGGGGGGGCGGTGACACCATATATTTT CASSLYTGGGGDTIYF
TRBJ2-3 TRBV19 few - TGTGCCAGTAGTGTCCGACTCTCTGATACGCAGTATTTT CASSVRLSDTQYF
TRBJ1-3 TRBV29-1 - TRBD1 TGCAGCGTTGGGACCGACAGGGACTCCTTCTCTGGAAACACCATATATTTT CSVGTDRDSFSGNTIYF
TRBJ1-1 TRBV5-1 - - TGCGCCAGCAGCCGGAAGTGGGAGATCACTGAAGCTTTCTTT CASSRKWEITEAFF
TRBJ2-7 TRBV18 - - TGTGCCAGCTCATCCAGGGCGGGAACCTACGAGCAGTACTTC CASSSRAGTYEQYF
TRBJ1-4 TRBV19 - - TGTGCCAGTCAGGATGCAACTAATGAAAAACTGTTTTTT CASQDATNEKLFF
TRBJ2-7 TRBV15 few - TGTGCCACCAGCGCCTCGAGTCGGGGTGCCCAGTACTTC CATSASSRGAQYF
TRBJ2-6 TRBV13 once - TGTGCCAGCAGCCATAAAAAAGGGGGACGGTCATCTGTAGGGGCCAACGTCCTGACTTTC CASSHKKGGRSSVGANVLTF
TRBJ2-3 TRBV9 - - TGTGCCAGCAGCGTCCGGGAACTGGGGGATACGCAGTATTTT CASSVRELGDTQYF
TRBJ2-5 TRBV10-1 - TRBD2 TGCGCCAGCACGTGTCTCGGACTAGCGGGAGCGCAAGAGACCCAGTACTTC CASTCLGLAGAQETQYF
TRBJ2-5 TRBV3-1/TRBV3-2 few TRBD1 TGTGCCAGCAGCCATTCCGGGACAGACAAAGAGACCCAGTACTTC CASSHSGTDKETQYF
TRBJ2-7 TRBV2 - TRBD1 TGTGCCAGCAGTCGGGACAGGGAAGCCCTAACCTACGAGCAGTACTTC CASSRDREALTYEQYF
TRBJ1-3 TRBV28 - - TGTGCCAGCAGCCTGGGGGGTTCTGGAAACACCATATATTTT CASSLGGSGNTIYF
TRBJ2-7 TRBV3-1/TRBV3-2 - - TGTGCCAGCAGCCAAGATTGGGGGCCCTACGAGCAGTACTTC CASSQDWGPYEQYF
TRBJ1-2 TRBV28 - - TGTGCCAGCAGTAAAAAGCGTAACTATGGCTACACCTTC CASSKKRNYGYTF
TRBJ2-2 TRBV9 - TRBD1 TGTGCCAGCAGCCTACAGGGGGCGCCTGACACCGGGGAGCTGTTTTTT CASSLQGAPDTGELFF
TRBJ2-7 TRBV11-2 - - TGTGCCAGCAGCTTAAGTAGTAGGCAGGGAACATACTCCTACGAGCAGTACTTC CASSLSSRQGTYSYEQYF
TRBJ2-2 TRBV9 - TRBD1 TGTGCCAGCAGCCCCAGCCAGGGGGCGACCGGGGAGCTGTTTTTT CASSPSQGATGELFF
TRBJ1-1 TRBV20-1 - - TGCAGTGCTAGAGCGGGAACTGAAGCTTTCTTT CSARAGTEAFF
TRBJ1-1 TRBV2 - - TGTGCCAGCGTCGGAGGGCCAACTGAAGCTTTCTTT CASVGGPTEAFF
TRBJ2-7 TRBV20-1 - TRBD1 TGCAGTGCTAGTTCCGGACAGGGGGCCTACGAGCAGTACTTC CSASSGQGAYEQYF
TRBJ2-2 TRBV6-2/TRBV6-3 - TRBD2 TGTGCCAGCAGTATCCTAGCGGGAGCAACCGGGGAGCTGTTTTTT CASSILAGATGELFF
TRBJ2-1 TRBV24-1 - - TGTGCCACCATAGGTAGAGGAGACAATGAGCAGTTCTTC CATIGRGDNEQFF
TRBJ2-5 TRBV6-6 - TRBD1 TGTGCCAGCATGAGACAGGGGTACCAAGAGACCCAGTACTTC CASMRQGYQETQYF
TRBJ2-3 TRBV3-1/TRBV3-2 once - TGTGCCAGCAGCCAAGGAACCCAGCTAGGTGATACGCAGTATTTT CASSQGTQLGDTQYF
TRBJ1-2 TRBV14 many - TGTGCCAGCAGCCAAGGGAGGAAAAACTATGGCTACACCTTC CASSQGRKNYGYTF
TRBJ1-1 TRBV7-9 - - TGTGCCAGCAGCTTAGGCCCTAGGCAGACTATCACTGAAGCTTTCTTT CASSLGPRQTITEAFF
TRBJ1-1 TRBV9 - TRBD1 TGTGCCAGCAGCGTAATCACAGGGGTGAACACTGAAGCTTTCTTT CASSVITGVNTEAFF
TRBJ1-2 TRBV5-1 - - TGCGCCAGCAGCTTGGTTTTTGAGAGCCCAAACTATGGCTACACCTTC CASSLVFESPNYGYTF
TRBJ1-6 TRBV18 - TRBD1 TGTGCCAGCTCACTGGACAGGATTAATTCACCCCTCCACTTT CASSLDRINSPLHF
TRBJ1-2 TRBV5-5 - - TGTGCCAGCAGCTTGACTGGACAATCCAACTATGGCTACACCTTC CASSLTGQSNYGYTF
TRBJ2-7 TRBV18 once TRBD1 TGTGCCAGCTCACCCCCGGGACAGGGGGTCTACGAGCAGTACTTC CASSPPGQGVYEQYF
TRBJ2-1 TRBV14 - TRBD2 TGTGCCAGCAGCCAAGACGATACTAGCGGGAATCGGTGGATCTACAATGAGCAGTTCTTC CASSQDDTSGNRWIYNEQFF
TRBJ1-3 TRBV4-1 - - TGCGCCAGCAGCCAGGTGACAGTCTCTGGAAACACCATATATTTT CASSQVTVSGNTIYF
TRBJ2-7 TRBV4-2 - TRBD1 TGTGCCAGCAGCCAAGATGGTCAGGGGGCGTCCTACGAGCAGTACTTC CASSQDGQGASYEQYF
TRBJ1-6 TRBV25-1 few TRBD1 TGTGCCAGCAGTGGGCAGGGGGATTCACCCCTCCACTTT CASSGQGDSPLHF
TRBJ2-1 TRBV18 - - TGTGCCAGCTCACCAACCGGGACTCCAAGCTCCTACAATGAGCAGTTCTTC CASSPTGTPSSYNEQFF
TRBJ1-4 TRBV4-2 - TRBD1 TGTGCCAGCAGCATTGGACAGGGGGGAGGAACTAATGAAAAACTGTTTTTT CASSIGQGGGTNEKLFF
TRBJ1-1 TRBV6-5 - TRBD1 TGTGCCAGCAGTTTCATACAGGGGGTTGGGAACACTGAAGCTTTCTTT CASSFIQGVGNTEAFF
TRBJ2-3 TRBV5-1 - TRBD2 TGCGCCAGCAGCTTGGAAAGCGGGAGGAGTACAGATACGCAGTATTTT CASSLESGRSTDTQYF
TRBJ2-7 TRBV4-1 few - TGCGCCAGCAGCCAGAATGTCATTTACTACTACGAGCAGTACTTC CASSQNVIYYYEQYF
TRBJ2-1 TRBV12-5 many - TGTGCTAGTGGGCTAGTGGGGACTGGAGACAATGAGCAGTTCTTC CASGLVGTGDNEQFF
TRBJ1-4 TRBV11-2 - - TGTGCCAGCAGCCCGGCGGGGTCAGGATCTCCTCGTAATGAAAAACTGTTTTTT CASSPAGSGSPRNEKLFF
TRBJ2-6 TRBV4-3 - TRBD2 TGCGCCAGCAGCCACAAAGCCCTAGCGGGTTCTGGGGCCAACGTCCTGACTTTC CASSHKALAGSGANVLTF
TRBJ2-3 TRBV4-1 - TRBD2 TGCGCCAGCAACTGGACTAGCGGGAAAACAGATACGCAGTATTTT CASNWTSGKTDTQYF
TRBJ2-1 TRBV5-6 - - TGTGCCAGCAGCTTGCGGTGGGGGGGCCAGAGCTCCTACAATGAGCAGTTCTTC CASSLRWGGQSSYNEQFF
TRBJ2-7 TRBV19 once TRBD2 TGTGCCAGTAGTAAAGGGCTAGCGGGAACCAGCTCCTACGAGCAGTACTTC CASSKGLAGTSSYEQYF